The 16 T cell receptor beta chains reported below all come from one sample, sequenced in a study of Tregs in tolerant kidney transplant recipients. Data came from immunoSEQ multiplex PCR; TCRdb stores just in-frame clones and leaves some out. This table holds 85,000 to 95,000 clones, 85% to 95% found once. The sample taken for sequencing was CD8+ T cells from blood. These receptors originate from a human donor in good health.

The chain links TRBV6-5 to TRBJ2-7, with 10 bases lining up with TRBD2. The CDR3 consists of 14 residues. Germline CDR1 is MNHEY and CDR2 is SVGAGI. V was pared by 2 bases and J by 2 bases, with 0 bases of the junction left unmatched. The CDR3 sequence is CASSYGLAAYEQYF. The DNA of the CDR3 is TGTGCCAGCAGTTACGGACTAGCGGCCTACGAGCAGTACTTC.

The chain joins TRBV7-9 to TRBJ1-2; the match to TRBD1 covers 9 bases. The CDR3 runs to 15 residues. Germline V lookup: CDR1 SEHNR, CDR2 FQNEAQ (reference sequence). Unmatched junction bases numbered 5, after V lost 3 bases and J lost 3 bases. DNA for the CDR3: TGTGCCAGCAGCTTCGGACAGGGGCTTGACTATGGCTACACCTTC. As protein: CASSFGQGLDYGYTF.

The chain carries TRBV7-2 and TRBJ1-5, with a possible D match to TRBD1 (5 bases). This CDR3 has 14 residues. Deletions cut 5 bases from V and 6 bases from J, with 14 bases between. From germline, CDR1 is SGHTA and CDR2 FQGNSA. This CDR3 is CASSIRQTTQPQHF. CDR3 sequence (DNA): TGTGCCAGCAGCATCCGACAGACCACTCAGCCCCAGCATTTT.

The gene calls are TRBV7-9 and TRBJ2-1; D unresolved. The CDR3 extends over 14 amino acids. V shed 2 bases and J shed 6 bases, with 11 bases lying between them. Germline CDR1 and CDR2: SEHNR and FQNEAQ (reference sequence). The CDR3: CASSLPPTPNEQFF. The DNA of the CDR3 is TGTGCCAGCAGCTTACCTCCAACCCCCAATGAGCAGTTCTTC.

The chain couples TRBV7-3 to TRBJ2-5, with 9 positions matching TRBD2. Looked up from germline, CDR1 is SGHTA and CDR2 is FQGTGA. V dropped 5 bases and J dropped 4; count of bases not matched to a gene: 11. The CDR3 extends over 16 amino acids. The CDR3: CASSRSGAGGGETQYF. The DNA of the CDR3 is TGTGCCAGCAGCCGCTCGGGAGCGGGGGGAGGAGAGACCCAGTACTTC.

J is TRBJ1-1 and V is TRBV9; D gene ambiguous. The ends were cut back, 4 bases at V and 7 bases at J, with 5 bases in the middle. Per germline, CDR1 SGDLS and CDR2 YYNGEE. This CDR3 has 10 amino acids. The CDR3 DNA reads as TGTGCCAGCAGCCCGCGTGAAGCTTTCTTT. Amino acids: CASSPREAFF.

The chain's CDR3 is CASDITVGWGLTETQYF. CDR3 in DNA: TGTGCCAGCGACATTACAGTGGGTTGGGGTTTAACAGAGACCCAGTACTTC. V usage is TRBV7-2 and J usage is TRBJ2-5, with unresolved D. Trimming took 8 bases from V and 4 from J, leaving 26 bases between them. The germline V gene has CDR1 SGHTA and CDR2 FQGNSA. The CDR3 spans 17 residues.

The chain is built from TRBV7-9 and TRBJ2-1; 12 bases line up with TRBD2. This CDR3 has 16 amino acids. Per germline, CDR1 SEHNR and CDR2 FQNEAQ (reference sequence). J was trimmed by 2 bases and V by 5 bases; bases with no gene match: 4. This CDR3 reads CASSTGLAGTYNEQFF. The CDR3 bases are TGTGCCAGCAGCACAGGACTAGCGGGGACCTACAATGAGCAGTTCTTC.

V usage is TRBV29-1 and J usage is TRBJ2-1, with TRBD2 as a possible D gene (6 bases). This CDR3 is 17 amino acids long. The V end was cut by 6 bases, the J end by 0 bases, with 21 bases between. Germline CDR1 reads SQVTM; CDR2 reads ANQGSEA. CDR3 protein: CSVLLAHPQSSYNEQFF. CDR3 nucleotide sequence: TGCAGCGTCTTACTAGCTCACCCTCAAAGCTCCTACAATGAGCAGTTCTTC.

CDR3 nucleotides: TGCAGCGTCCCCGGGACAGGGACCTCTGGGGCCAACGTCCTGACTTTC. It codes for CSVPGTGTSGANVLTF. The chain has TRBV29-1 and TRBJ2-6, with 9 bases matching TRBD1. The CDR3 has 16 amino acids. Losses at the gene ends were 6 bases for V and 0 bases for J; bases not matched to a gene: 6. Germline V gene data show CDR1 as SQVTM and CDR2 as ANQGSEA.

The chain uses TRBV19 and TRBJ1-5; TRBD1 matches 9 bases. Germline-derived CDR1 and CDR2 are LNHDA and SQIVND (reference sequence). The CDR3 totals 16 residues. The trim removed 6 bases at V and 0 bases at J, leaving 6 bases unmatched. In nucleotides, the CDR3 is TGTGCCAGTAGCCCTACAGGGGGCCATAGCAATCAGCCCCAGCATTTT. Its protein product is CASSPTGGHSNQPQHF.

This clone was seen a single time. V gene TRBV6-1 combines with J gene TRBJ1-1, with D possibly TRBD1 on 5 matching bases. V gave up 6 bases and J gave up 1 base, with 12 bases separating them. The CDR3 extends over 14 amino acids. Germline loops: CDR1 MNHNS, CDR2 SASEGT. CDR3 sequence (DNA): TGTGCCAGCAGGGAGCGGGGGAAGAACACTGAAGCTTTCTTT. Translation gives CASRERGKNTEAFF.

The rearrangement uses TRBV30 and TRBJ2-2, with 10 bases lining up with TRBD2. Looked up from germline, CDR1 is GTSNPN and CDR2 is SVGIG (reference sequence). The CDR3 loop spans 16 amino acids. V lost 1 base to trimming and J lost 7 bases; unmatched junction nucleotides: 9. The CDR3 DNA is TGTGCCTGGAGTGGGGTCCTAGCGGGGGCGTACGGGGAGCTGTTTTTT. It yields the protein CAWSGVLAGAYGELFF.

This chain links TRBV2 with TRBJ1-2; D may be TRBD1 (5 bases). The CDR3 is made up of 13 amino acids. V dropped 10 bases and J dropped 6 bases, with 18 bases sitting between them. CDR1 and CDR2 (germline): SNHLY, FYNNEI. Here the CDR3 DNA reads TGTGCCACCTTCGGTGGGGCTATAGATGGCTACACCTTC. Protein sequence: CATFGGAIDGYTF.

The CDR3, as DNA: TGCGCCAGCAGTGAGGAGGGGCGCGACAATGAGCAGTTCTTC. This sequence encodes CASSEEGRDNEQFF. V gene TRBV10-1 combines with J gene TRBJ2-1, with D tentatively TRBD1 or TRBD2 (5 bases each). Looked up from germline, CDR1 is WNHNN and CDR2 is SYGVQD (reference sequence). This CDR3 comprises 14 residues. V lost 2 bases to trimming and J lost 5 bases, with 10 bases between them.

The V and J genes are TRBV7-9 and TRBJ1-2; perhaps TRBD1 as D (5 bases). V was shortened by 7 bases and J by 8 bases, with 20 bases between the two germline ends. Germline V gives CDR1 SEHNR, CDR2 FQNEAQ (reference sequence). The CDR3 loop spans 14 amino acids. CDR3 region: CASTEEGPPPGYTF. The CDR3 nucleotides read TGTGCCAGCACGGAGGAGGGGCCGCCCCCCGGCTACACCTTC.